What follows is one TCR beta chain and its context. The table lists this clone with a count of one. It has no known antigen specificity. Per-base quality was not reported, and no clone a single base away is much larger than it. At diagnosis, tumor, uninvolved tumor-adjacent lung and peripheral blood were collected and then preserved as a mix of FFPE and fresh-frozen material. For TCR repertoire profiling, blood samples were analyzed in the form of peripheral blood mononuclear cells. The data stem from a study of T cells in localized non-small cell lung cancer (TCRdb year 2020). Regarding the study in general: T cell repertoires of fewer than 250 early-stage NSCLC patients were analyzed, with tumors being compared against uninvolved tumor-adjacent lungs. The cohort consisted of a few hundred treatment-naive NSCLC patients whose localized lung tumors had been resected. A mean age of around 66 years was recorded for the NSCLC patients, of whom 129 were male and some 100 were female. Here is what the overall study found, with its caveats: Longer overall survival was associated with higher blood T cell density, whereas shorter survival was associated with higher adjacent-lung clonality. Uninvolved tumor-adjacent lung showed the highest T cell clonality, higher than tumor, which suggests more focused antigenic responses in the adjacent lung. A median of 57 of the top 100 tumor clones turned up in the paired uninvolved adjacent lung, and under 30 of those clones also ranked among the top 100 of that same adjacent lung. Because multi-region sequencing of the tumors was not done, intratumor heterogeneity could not be ruled out. Since the design was exploratory, TCR variables were selected using unadjusted p-values with no false-discovery rate correction.

The immunoSEQ Assay was used to sequence TCR beta CDR3 regions from DNA. In the source study's methods: To compute T cell density, TCR beta template counts were normalized to usable DNA, which was estimated by amplifying housekeeping genes. Richness was estimated using the preseqR package, with extrapolation to 400,000 templates for PBMC samples and to 120,000 templates for tissue samples. Clonality was defined as one minus Pielou's evenness. To identify tissue-enriched TCRs, differential abundance testing was run on productive amino-acid clonotypes with a minimum total count of 5 and an alpha of 0.1. The Jaccard Index and the Morisita Overlap Index were used to quantify repertoire overlap between compartments. TCR beta CDR3s were clustered by GLIPH together with public tetramer-defined viral CDR3s, and at least three viral sequences plus V-gene enrichment were required for viral motifs. In TCRdb, the immuneACCESS table is reduced to in-frame sequences with V and J assigned. These tables do not hold every clone; where another copy was compared, an unresolved V gene accounts for under half, and the others remain unexplained. That table gives V, J and clone size, and the DNA gave D and trimming. In this sample the table shows about 35,000 clones, approximately 90% of which occur a single time. The ten top clones hold approximately 10% of the sample.

Between the V and J ends, shortened by 4 bases and 4 bases respectively, the junction contains 7 bases. The CDR3 goes from the cysteine to the phenylalanine over 11 residues. CDR3 DNA only is kept here, 33 bases in frame from base 1. CDR1 and CDR2, per the germline V gene (reference sequence), are GTSNPN and SVGIG. The sample in question was peripheral blood mononuclear cells, obtained before any cancer treatment. This sequence uses TRBV30 and TRBJ1-2, with no D gene named confidently. The TCR originated in a female donor over 55 with stage II lung adenocarcinoma. At the DNA level, the sequence is TGTGCCTGGACAGCATCCTATGGCTACACCTTC. Its protein is CAWTASYGYTF.